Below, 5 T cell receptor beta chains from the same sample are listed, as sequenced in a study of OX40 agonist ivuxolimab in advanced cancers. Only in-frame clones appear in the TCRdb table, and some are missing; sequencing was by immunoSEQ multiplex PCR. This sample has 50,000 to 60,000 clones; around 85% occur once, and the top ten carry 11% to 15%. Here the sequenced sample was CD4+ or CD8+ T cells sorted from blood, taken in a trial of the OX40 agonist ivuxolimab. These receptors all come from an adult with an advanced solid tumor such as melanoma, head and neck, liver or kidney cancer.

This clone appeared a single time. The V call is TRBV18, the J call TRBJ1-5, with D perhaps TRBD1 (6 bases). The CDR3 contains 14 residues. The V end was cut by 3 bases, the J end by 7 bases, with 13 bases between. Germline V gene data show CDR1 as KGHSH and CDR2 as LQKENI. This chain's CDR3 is CASSPGPGEQPQHF. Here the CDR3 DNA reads TGTGCCAGCTCACCCGGGCCAGGGGAACAGCCCCAGCATTTT.

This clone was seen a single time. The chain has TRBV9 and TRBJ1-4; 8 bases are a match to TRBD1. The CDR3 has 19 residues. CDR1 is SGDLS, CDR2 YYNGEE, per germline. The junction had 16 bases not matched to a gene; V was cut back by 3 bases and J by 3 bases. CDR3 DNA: TGTGCCAGCAGCGGCGGTTTGGGACAGGCAGTCGAACCTAATGAAAAACTGTTTTTT. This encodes CASSGGLGQAVEPNEKLFF.

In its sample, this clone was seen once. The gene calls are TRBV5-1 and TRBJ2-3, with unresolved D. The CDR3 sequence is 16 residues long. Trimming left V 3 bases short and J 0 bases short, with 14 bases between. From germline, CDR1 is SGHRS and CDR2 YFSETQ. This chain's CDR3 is CASSSVAPASTDTQYF. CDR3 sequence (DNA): TGCGCCAGCAGCTCGGTGGCTCCAGCTAGCACAGATACGCAGTATTTT.

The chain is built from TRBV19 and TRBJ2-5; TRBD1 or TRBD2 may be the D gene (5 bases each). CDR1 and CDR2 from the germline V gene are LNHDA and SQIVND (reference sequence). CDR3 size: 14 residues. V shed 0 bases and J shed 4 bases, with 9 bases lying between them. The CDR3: CASSIDYGGETQYF. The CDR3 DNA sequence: TGTGCCAGTAGTATAGACTATGGGGGAGAGACCCAGTACTTC.

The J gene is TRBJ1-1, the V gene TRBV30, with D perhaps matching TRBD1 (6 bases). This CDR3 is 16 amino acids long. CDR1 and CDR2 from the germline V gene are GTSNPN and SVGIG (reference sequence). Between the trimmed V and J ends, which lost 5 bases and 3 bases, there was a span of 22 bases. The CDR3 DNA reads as TGTGCCTGGTCATCAGAAACAGGGCCAGGTGACACTGAAGCTTTCTTT. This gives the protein CAWSSETGPGDTEAFF.